This section outlines one T cell receptor beta chain sequence together with its context. Its specificity is unknown. TCRdb reprocessed the reads with MiXCR, giving one entry per CDR3 protein. The table includes around 710,000 distinct CDR3 sequences, 25% to 35% detected once. CDR3 length equals 15 residues. From germline, CDR1 is LNHDA and CDR2 SQIVND (reference sequence). Between the trimmed V and J ends, which lost 1 base and 1 base, there was a span of 5 bases. The data were obtained in a study of T cell repertoires in cytomegalovirus infection. Study-wide findings and caveats: HLA-C-restricted CMV-specific TCR beta clonotypes prevailed in the ex vivo response.

The sample consisted of cultured CD8+ T cells from PBMCs, taken from culture after CMV antigen stimulation. The V gene is TRBV19, the J gene TRBJ2-6; D unresolved. This TCR was recovered from a human donor in good health (CMV status not recorded). Some clones in this sample may be carry-over from other donors' samples. This CDR3 is CASSIGVSGANVLTF. CDR3 nucleotide sequence: TGTGCCAGTAGTATAGGGGTATCTGGGGCCAACGTCCTGACTTTC.